This TCR beta chain stems from a study of blood T cell repertoires in COVID-19. On the study more broadly: Some COVID-19 samples were acute and others convalescent; all came from the United States, Italy and Spain.

Clones were sequenced by immunoSEQ multiplex PCR, and TCRdb holds only the in-frame ones, with some missing. The table lists some 180,000 clones, around four fifths of them singletons, with around 8.9% in the top ten. Seattle patients were enrolled while actively infected and followed longitudinally. The CDR3 is made up of 14 amino acids. The ends lost 3 bases at V and 3 bases at J; junction bases unmatched: 2. CDR1 LNHDA and CDR2 SQIVND come from the germline V gene (reference sequence). The V and J genes are TRBV19 and TRBJ2-1; 7 positions match TRBD1. The material sequenced was peripheral blood. The clonotype comes from a woman aged 80 or over with COVID-19, enrolled during active disease. The chain's CDR3 is CASSIRQGYNEQFF. In nucleotides, the CDR3 is TGTGCCAGTAGTATCCGACAGGGCTACAATGAGCAGTTCTTC.